This TCR beta chain was recorded in a study of blood T cell repertoires in COVID-19 (dated by TCRdb to about 2020). For the study in its entirety: The collaborator samples originated in the United States, Italy and Spain and spanned the acute and convalescent phases of COVID-19. The prospective study material was composed of cDNA or gDNA derived from T cells, B-cell-depleted T cells, or PBMCs. The dataset comprised deeply sampled blood TCRbeta repertoires from subjects exposed to, actively infected with, or recovered from COVID-19. The repertoires were released in a freely available public database intended as a resource for research on the immune response to SARS-CoV-2. Samples were obtained from the ongoing ImmuneRACE study (first 160 participants) and from roughly 1,300 subjects provided by 6 global collaborators. A de-identified subject ID, COVID-19 status, age in years and sex were almost always included in the sample metadata. Where available, HLA class I and class II types were taken from metadata supplied by the sample provider and were not determined by assay-based typing.

TCRbeta CDR3 regions were amplified from genomic DNA using the immunoSEQ Assay, a bias-controlled multiplex PCR. In the authors' own workflow: Nucleated cell counts per sample were estimated from amplification of reference gene primers within the assay. To quantify the absolute abundance of each unique TCRbeta CDR3 rearrangement, sequence reads were collapsed and filtered. For each sample, productive Simpson clonality was calculated as the square root of Simpson's diversity index over productive rearrangements. TCRdb took this table from immuneACCESS and kept in-frame rearrangements with V and J called. Such tables lack part of the clones; where checked against another copy, unresolved V genes explain under half of the gap, and the rest is unexplained. V, J and clone size are those of that table, while D and trimming were read from the DNA. This sample comprises tens of thousands of clones, approximately 84% of them detected only once. Of the sample, 36% falls within the top ten clones.

V sheds 6 bases and J sheds 0 bases, leaving 8 bases between their ends. From the cysteine through the phenylalanine, the CDR3 covers 14 amino acids. Only the CDR3 region is kept as DNA, spanning 42 bases read in frame from base 1. CDR1 and CDR2 (LGHDT, YNNKEL) derive from the germline V gene (reference sequence). Paper-wide results and their limitations: The amount of clinical and demographic metadata varied by source and participant and was provided uncurated.

The collaborating institutions used their own protocols to collect whole blood in K2EDTA tubes. For TCRbeta analysis, collaborators shipped samples in one of three forms: frozen whole blood, isolated PBMCs, or DNA extracted from either of those sample types. Details on this clone: Its antigen remains unidentified. Base qualities are missing; no much larger clone stands one base away.

The rearranged segments are TRBV3-1 (or the pseudogene TRBV3-2) and TRBJ1-4; no confident D gene assignment can be made. The material sequenced was peripheral blood. The TCR sequence derives from a man between 65 and 85 years old with acute or convalescent COVID-19. The CDR3 here reads CASRFGATNEKLFF. Read as DNA, the sequence is TGTGCCAGCAGGTTCGGTGCAACTAATGAAAAACTGTTTTTT.